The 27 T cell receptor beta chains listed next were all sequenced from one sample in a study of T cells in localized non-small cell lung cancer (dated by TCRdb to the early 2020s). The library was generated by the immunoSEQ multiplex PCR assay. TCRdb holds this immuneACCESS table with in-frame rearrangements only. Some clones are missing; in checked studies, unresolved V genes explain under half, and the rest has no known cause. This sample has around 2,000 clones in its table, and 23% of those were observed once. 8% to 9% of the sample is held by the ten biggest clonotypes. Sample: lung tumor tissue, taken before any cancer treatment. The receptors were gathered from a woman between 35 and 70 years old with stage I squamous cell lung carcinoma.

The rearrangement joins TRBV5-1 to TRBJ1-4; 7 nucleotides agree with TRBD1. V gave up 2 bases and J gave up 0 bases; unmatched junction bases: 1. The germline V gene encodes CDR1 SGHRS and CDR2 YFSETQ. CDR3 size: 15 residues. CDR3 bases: TGCGCCAGCAGCTTTGGGACAGCAACTAATGAAAAACTGTTTTTT. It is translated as CASSFGTATNEKLFF.

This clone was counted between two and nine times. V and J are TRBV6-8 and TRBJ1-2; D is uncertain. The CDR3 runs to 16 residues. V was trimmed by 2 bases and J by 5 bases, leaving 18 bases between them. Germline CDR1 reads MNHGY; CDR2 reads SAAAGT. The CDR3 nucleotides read TGTGCCAGCAGTTACACACAGCCCCTTCAGGCGTATGGCTACACCTTC. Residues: CASSYTQPLQAYGYTF.

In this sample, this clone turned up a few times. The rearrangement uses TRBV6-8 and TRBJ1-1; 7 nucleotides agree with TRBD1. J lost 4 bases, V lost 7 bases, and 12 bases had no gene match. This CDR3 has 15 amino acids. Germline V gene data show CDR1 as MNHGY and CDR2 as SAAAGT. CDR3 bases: TGTGCCAGCATAGGATACAGGGGAAGGACCACTGAAGCTTTCTTT. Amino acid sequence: CASIGYRGRTTEAFF.

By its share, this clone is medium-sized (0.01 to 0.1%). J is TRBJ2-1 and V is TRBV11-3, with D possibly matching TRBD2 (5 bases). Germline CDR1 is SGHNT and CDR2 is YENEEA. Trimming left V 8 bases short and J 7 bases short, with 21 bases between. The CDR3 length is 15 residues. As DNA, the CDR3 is TGTGCCAGCGAGTCTTGGGAGATGCTAGAGAATGAGCAGTTCTTC. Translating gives CASESWEMLENEQFF.

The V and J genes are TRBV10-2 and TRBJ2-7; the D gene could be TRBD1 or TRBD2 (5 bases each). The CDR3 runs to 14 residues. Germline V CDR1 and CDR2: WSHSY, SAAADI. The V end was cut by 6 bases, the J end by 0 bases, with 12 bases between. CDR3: CASRPDGGSYEQYF. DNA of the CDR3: TGCGCCAGCAGACCCGATGGGGGCTCCTACGAGCAGTACTTC.

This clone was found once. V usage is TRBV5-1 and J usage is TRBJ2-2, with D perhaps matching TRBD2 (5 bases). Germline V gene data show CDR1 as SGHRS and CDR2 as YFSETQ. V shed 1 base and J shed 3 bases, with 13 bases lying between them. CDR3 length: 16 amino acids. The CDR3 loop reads CASSLLWESDTGELFF. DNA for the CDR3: TGCGCCAGCAGCTTGCTCTGGGAGAGTGACACCGGGGAGCTGTTTTTT.

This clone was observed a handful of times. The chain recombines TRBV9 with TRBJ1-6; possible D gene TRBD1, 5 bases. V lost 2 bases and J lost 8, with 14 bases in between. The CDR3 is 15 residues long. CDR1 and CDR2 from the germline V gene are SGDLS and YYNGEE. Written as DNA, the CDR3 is TGTGCCAGCAGCGTGGCCGGGACGGGAGATTCACCCCTCCACTTT. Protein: CASSVAGTGDSPLHF.

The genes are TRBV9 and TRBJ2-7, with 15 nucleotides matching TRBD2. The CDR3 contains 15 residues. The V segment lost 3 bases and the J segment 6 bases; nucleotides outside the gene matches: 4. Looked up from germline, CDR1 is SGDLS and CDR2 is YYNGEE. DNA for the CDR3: TGTGCCAGCAGCGGACCGGGACTAGCGGGAGGCGAGCAGTACTTC. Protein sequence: CASSGPGLAGGEQYF.

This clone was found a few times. The CDR3 DNA follows: TGTGCCAGCATTACGGGGGGGGCGAACACTGAAGCTTTCTTT. Translating it yields CASITGGANTEAFF. The chain uses TRBV6-8 and TRBJ1-1, with D possibly being TRBD1 (6 bases). Germline CDR1 is MNHGY and CDR2 is SAAAGT. V was trimmed by 7 bases and J by 1 base, leaving 13 bases between them. This CDR3 is built from 14 residues.

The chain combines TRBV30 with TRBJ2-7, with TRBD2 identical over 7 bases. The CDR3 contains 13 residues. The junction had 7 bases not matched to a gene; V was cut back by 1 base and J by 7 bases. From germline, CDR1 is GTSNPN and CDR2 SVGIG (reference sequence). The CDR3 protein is CAWSERGSLEQYF. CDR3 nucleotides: TGTGCCTGGAGTGAGCGGGGATCCTTAGAGCAGTACTTC.

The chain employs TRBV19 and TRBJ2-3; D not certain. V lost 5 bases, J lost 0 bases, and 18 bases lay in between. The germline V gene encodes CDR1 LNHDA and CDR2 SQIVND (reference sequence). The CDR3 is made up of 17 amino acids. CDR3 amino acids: CASSPRRRSLSTDTQYF. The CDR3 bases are TGTGCCAGTAGTCCCCGGCGAAGGTCGCTCAGCACAGATACGCAGTATTTT.

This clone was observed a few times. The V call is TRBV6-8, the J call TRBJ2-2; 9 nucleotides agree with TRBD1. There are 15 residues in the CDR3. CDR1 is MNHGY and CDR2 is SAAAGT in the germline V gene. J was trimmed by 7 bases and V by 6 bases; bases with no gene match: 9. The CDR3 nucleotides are TGTGCCAGCAGAATACACAGGGGGCATAACGGGGAGCTGTTTTTT. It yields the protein CASRIHRGHNGELFF.

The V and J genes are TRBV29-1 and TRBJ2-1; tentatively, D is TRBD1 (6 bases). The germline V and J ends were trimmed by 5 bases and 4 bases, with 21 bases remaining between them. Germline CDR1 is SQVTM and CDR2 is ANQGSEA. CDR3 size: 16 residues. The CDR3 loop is CSVPPGTSGIYNEQFF. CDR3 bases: TGCAGCGTTCCCCCGGGGACATCGGGGATTTACAATGAGCAGTTCTTC.

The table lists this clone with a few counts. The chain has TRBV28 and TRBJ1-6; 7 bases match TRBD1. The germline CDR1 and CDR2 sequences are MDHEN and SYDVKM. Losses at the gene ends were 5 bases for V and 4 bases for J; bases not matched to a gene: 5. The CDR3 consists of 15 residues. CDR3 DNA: TGTGCCAGCAGTCTACTACAGGGGTATAATTCACCCCTCCACTTT. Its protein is CASSLLQGYNSPLHF.

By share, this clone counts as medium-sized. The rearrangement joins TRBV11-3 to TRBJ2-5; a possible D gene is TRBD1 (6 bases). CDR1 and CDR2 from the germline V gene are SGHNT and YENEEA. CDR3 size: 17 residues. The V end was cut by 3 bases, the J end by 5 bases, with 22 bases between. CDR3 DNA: TGTGCCAGCAGCTTGGAGAAGGGACAACCTCTGCGGGAGACCCAGTACTTC. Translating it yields CASSLEKGQPLRETQYF.

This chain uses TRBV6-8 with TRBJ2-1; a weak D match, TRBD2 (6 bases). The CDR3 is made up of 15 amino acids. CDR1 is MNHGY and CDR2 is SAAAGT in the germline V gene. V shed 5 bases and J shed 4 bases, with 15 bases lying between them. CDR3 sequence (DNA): TGTGCCAGCAGTCCGAACCGGGACTTATACAATGAGCAGTTCTTC. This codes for CASSPNRDLYNEQFF.

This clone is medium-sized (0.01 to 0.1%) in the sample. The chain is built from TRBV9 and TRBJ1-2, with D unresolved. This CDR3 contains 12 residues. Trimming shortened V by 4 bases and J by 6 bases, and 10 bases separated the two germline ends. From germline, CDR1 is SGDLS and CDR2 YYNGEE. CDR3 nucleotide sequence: TGTGCCAGCAGCTTAGGTAGAGATGGCTACACCTTC. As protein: CASSLGRDGYTF.

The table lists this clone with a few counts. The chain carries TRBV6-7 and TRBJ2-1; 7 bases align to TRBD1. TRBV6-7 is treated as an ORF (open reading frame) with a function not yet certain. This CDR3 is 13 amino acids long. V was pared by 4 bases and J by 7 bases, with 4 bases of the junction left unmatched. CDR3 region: CASSFPQGNEQFF. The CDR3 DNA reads TGTGCCAGCAGTTTCCCACAGGGGAATGAGCAGTTCTTC.

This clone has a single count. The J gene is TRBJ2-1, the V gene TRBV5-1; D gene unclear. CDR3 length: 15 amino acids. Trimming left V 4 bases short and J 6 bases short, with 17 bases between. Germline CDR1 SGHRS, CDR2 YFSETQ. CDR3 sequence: CASSRDIEDSNEQFF. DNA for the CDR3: TGCGCCAGCAGCCGCGACATAGAGGATTCCAATGAGCAGTTCTTC.

CDR3 residues: CASSVGGGDLLDTQYF. CDR3 coding DNA: TGTGCCAGCAGCGTGGGGGGAGGAGACCTTCTGGATACGCAGTATTTT. The chain links TRBV9 to TRBJ2-3, with a possible D match to TRBD2 (6 bases). V was clipped by 2 bases and J by 6 bases, with 19 bases between them. This CDR3 is 16 amino acids long. The V gene's germline CDR1 is SGDLS and CDR2 YYNGEE.

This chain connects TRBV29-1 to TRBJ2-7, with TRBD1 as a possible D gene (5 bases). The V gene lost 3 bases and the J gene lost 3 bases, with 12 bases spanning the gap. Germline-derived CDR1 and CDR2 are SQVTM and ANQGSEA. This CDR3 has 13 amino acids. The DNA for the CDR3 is TGCAGCGTTGACAAGCAGGGTGGCTACGAGCAGTACTTC. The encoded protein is CSVDKQGGYEQYF.

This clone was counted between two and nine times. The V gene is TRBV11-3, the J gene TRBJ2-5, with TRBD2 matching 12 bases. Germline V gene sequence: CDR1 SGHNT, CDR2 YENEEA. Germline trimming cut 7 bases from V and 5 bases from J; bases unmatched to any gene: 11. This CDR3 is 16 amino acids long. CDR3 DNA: TGTGCCAGCAAATACGGACTAGCGGGAAGCTCGGAGACCCAGTACTTC. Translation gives CASKYGLAGSSETQYF.

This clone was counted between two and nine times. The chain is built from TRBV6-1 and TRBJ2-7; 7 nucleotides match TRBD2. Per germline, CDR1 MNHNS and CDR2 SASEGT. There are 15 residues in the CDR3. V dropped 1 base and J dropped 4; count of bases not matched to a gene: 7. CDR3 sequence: CASSEEASGSYEQYF. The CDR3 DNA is TGTGCCAGCAGTGAAGAGGCTAGCGGCTCTTACGAGCAGTACTTC.

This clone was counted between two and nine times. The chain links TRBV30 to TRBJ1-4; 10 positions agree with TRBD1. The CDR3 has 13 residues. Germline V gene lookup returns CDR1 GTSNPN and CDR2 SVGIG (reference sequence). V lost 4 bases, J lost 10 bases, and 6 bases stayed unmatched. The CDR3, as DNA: TGTGCCTGGAATCCGGGACAGGGGATAAAACTGTTTTTT. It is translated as CAWNPGQGIKLFF.

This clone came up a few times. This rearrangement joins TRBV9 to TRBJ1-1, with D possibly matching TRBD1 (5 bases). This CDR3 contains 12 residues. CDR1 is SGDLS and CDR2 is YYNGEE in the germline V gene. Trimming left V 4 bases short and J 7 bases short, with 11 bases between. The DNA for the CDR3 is TGTGCCAGCAGCTTAGCAGGGTATGAAGCTTTCTTT. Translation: CASSLAGYEAFF.

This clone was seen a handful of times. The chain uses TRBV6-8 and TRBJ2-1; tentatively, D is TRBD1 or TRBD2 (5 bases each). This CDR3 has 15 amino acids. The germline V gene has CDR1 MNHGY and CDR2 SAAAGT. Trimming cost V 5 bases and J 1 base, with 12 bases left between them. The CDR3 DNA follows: TGTGCCAGCAGTCGTGGGGGACGTTCCTACAATGAGCAGTTCTTC. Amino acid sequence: CASSRGGRSYNEQFF.

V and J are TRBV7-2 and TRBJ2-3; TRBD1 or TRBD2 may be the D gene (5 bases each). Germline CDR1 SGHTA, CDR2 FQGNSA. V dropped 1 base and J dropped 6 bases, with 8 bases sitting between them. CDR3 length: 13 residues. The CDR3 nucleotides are TGTGCCAGCAGCTTAGTGGGGGTGGATACGCAGTATTTT. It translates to CASSLVGVDTQYF.